These 32 T cell receptor beta chains came from one sample sequenced in a study of blood T cell repertoires in COVID-19 (dated by TCRdb to about 2020). The library was produced with the immunoSEQ multiplex PCR assay. This is the immuneACCESS table as TCRdb keeps it, with only in-frame sequences that have V and J called. A part of the clones is gone; compared with another copy, unresolved V genes explain less than half, and the rest is unexplained. The sample records 100,000 or so clones, 82% of which are singletons. The biggest ten clones account for roughly 10% of the sample. The sample comprised peripheral blood. These receptors were obtained from a man between 65 and 85 years old with active or convalescent COVID-19.

This chain uses TRBV5-1 with TRBJ1-1; unclear D gene. Germline V lookup: CDR1 SGHRS, CDR2 YFSETQ. With 7 bases removed from V and 0 bases from J, the gap between germline ends came to 10 bases. The CDR3 extends over 13 amino acids. In DNA, the CDR3 is TGCGCCAGCTCCCGATCAGTGAACACTGAAGCTTTCTTT. It is translated as CASSRSVNTEAFF.

The V call is TRBV5-1, the J call TRBJ2-3; 14 nucleotides align to TRBD2. Losses at the gene ends were 3 bases for V and 5 bases for J; bases not matched to a gene: 8. Germline loops: CDR1 SGHRS, CDR2 YFSETQ. The CDR3 extends over 17 amino acids. Written as DNA, the CDR3 is TGCGCCAGCAGCTATGCATCCGGGACTAGCGGGGGAGATACGCAGTATTTT. Its translation is CASSYASGTSGGDTQYF.

The chain uses TRBV7-3 and TRBJ2-2; a possible D gene is TRBD2 (5 bases). The V gene's germline CDR1 is SGHTA and CDR2 FQGTGA. The CDR3 covers 13 residues. V dropped 7 bases and J dropped 6 bases, with 12 bases sitting between them. The CDR3 loop is CASTTTRAGELFF. The DNA of the CDR3 is TGTGCCAGCACCACTACTAGAGCCGGGGAGCTGTTTTTT. Complete variable domain (other parts from reference TRBV7-3 and TRBJ2-2): GAGVSQTPSNKVTEKGKYVELRCDPISGHTALYWYRQSLGQGPEFLIYFQGTGAADDSGLPNDRFFAVRPEGSVSTLKIQRTERGDSAVYLCASTTTRAGELFFGEGSRLTVL.

This clone occurred once. This sequence joins TRBV6-5 and TRBJ2-2; D remains unclear. Germline CDR1 and CDR2: MNHEY and SVGAGI. Trimming removed 6 bases at V and 6 bases at J, with 17 bases between. The CDR3 has 15 amino acids. The CDR3 is CASRSYSYRSGELFF. CDR3 in DNA: TGTGCCAGCAGGTCCTACTCCTACCGGTCCGGGGAGCTGTTTTTT.

The chain recombines TRBV7-3 with TRBJ2-1; weak D call: TRBD1 (6 bases). CDR1 SGHTA and CDR2 FQGTGA come from the germline V gene. V was clipped by 2 bases and J by 2 bases, with 10 bases between them. This CDR3 has 15 residues. CDR3 nucleotide sequence: TGTGCCAGCAGCTTACGGGACAAGACCTACAATGAGCAGTTCTTC. As protein: CASSLRDKTYNEQFF. Together with reference TRBV7-3 and TRBJ2-1, the CDR3 gives the full variable domain: GAGVSQTPSNKVTEKGKYVELRCDPISGHTALYWYRQSLGQGPEFLIYFQGTGAADDSGLPNDRFFAVRPEGSVSTLKIQRTERGDSAVYLCASSLRDKTYNEQFFGPGTRLTVL.

The chain links TRBV6-5 to TRBJ2-1; 8 bases agree with TRBD2. CDR3 length: 12 amino acids. The V gene end was trimmed by 8 bases and the J gene end by 13 bases; junction bases not matched to a gene: 10. Germline CDR1 MNHEY, CDR2 SVGAGI. The CDR3 protein is CASQSSGGFQFF. CDR3 bases: TGTGCCAGCCAATCGAGCGGGGGATTCCAGTTCTTC.

This clone was observed a handful of times. CDR3 sequence: CASSLDPGVTEAFF. CDR3 in DNA: TGTGCCAGCAGCTTAGATCCAGGGGTGACTGAAGCTTTCTTT. The rearrangement uses TRBV11-2 and TRBJ1-1; weak D call: TRBD1 (6 bases). Trimming shortened V by 0 bases and J by 5 bases, and 10 bases separated the two germline ends. This CDR3 spans 14 amino acids. Germline V gives CDR1 SGHAT, CDR2 FQNNGV.

The genes are TRBV18 and TRBJ2-7; a weak D match, TRBD2 (6 bases). In germline, CDR1 is KGHSH, CDR2 LQKENI. This CDR3 comprises 15 residues. Trimming removed 2 bases from V and 7 bases from J, with 18 bases in between. CDR3 protein: CASSPGGVTVGEQYF. The CDR3 DNA reads TGTGCCAGCTCACCAGGCGGGGTAACCGTAGGAGAGCAGTACTTC.

V is TRBV7-2 and J is TRBJ2-3; tentatively, D is TRBD2 (7 bases). CDR3 length equals 18 residues. Trimming took off 5 bases at V and 4 bases at J, with 25 bases between the two ends. CDR1 SGHTA and CDR2 FQGNSA come from the germline V gene. The CDR3: CASSRRGGLFAASDTQYF. CDR3 nucleotide sequence: TGTGCCAGCAGCCGGAGGGGGGGGCTATTCGCGGCTTCAGATACGCAGTATTTT.

As to this clone: Other DNA sequences in the sample encode the same CDR3. The chain links TRBV5-1 to TRBJ1-4, with TRBD1 identical over 10 bases. V lost 0 bases and J lost 8; bases outside the gene matches: 4. The CDR3 length is 15 residues. CDR1 is SGHRS and CDR2 is YFSETQ in the germline V gene. CDR3 sequence: CASSLGDRGGEKLFF. The CDR3, as DNA: TGCGCCAGCAGCTTGGGGGACAGGGGAGGCGAAAAACTGTTTTTT.

The chain employs TRBV11-2 and TRBJ2-3; TRBD1 matches 9 bases. The trim removed 5 bases at V and 6 bases at J, leaving 15 bases unmatched. CDR1 SGHAT and CDR2 FQNNGV come from the germline V gene. This CDR3 comprises 17 residues. DNA for the CDR3: TGTGCCAGCAGCCTCTGGTCCGGGACAGGGAAAGGGGATACGCAGTATTTT. The encoded protein is CASSLWSGTGKGDTQYF.

The chain has TRBV7-3 and TRBJ2-2; 10 positions agree with TRBD1. V was clipped by 5 bases and J by 5 bases; unmatched bases: 2. The germline CDR1 and CDR2 sequences are SGHTA and FQGTGA. The CDR3 is 14 amino acids. CDR3 nucleotides: TGTGCCAGCAGCCGGACAGGGGGAACCGGGGAGCTGTTTTTT. Protein sequence: CASSRTGGTGELFF.

V is TRBV10-1 and J is TRBJ1-6, with D perhaps TRBD1 (6 bases). Germline CDR1 is WNHNN and CDR2 is SYGVQD (reference sequence). The CDR3 is 13 residues long. V lost 11 bases and J 8 bases, leaving 16 bases between the germline ends. The CDR3 nucleotides are TGCGCCGGAAGGGGGGGTAAAGATTCACCCCTCCACTTT. Translation gives CAGRGGKDSPLHF.

The gene calls are TRBV19 and TRBJ2-1, with 7 bases matching TRBD1. The CDR3 covers 16 residues. Per the germline V gene, CDR1 is LNHDA and CDR2 is SQIVND (reference sequence). J gave up 3 bases and V 5 bases, and 10 bases lay outside the gene matches. CDR3 sequence: CASSETGRIIYNEQFF. As DNA, the CDR3 is TGTGCCAGTAGTGAGACAGGGAGAATAATCTACAATGAGCAGTTCTTC. The variable domain in full, with the rest retrieved from reference TRBV19 and TRBJ2-1, is DGGITQSPKYLFRKEGQNVTLSCEQNLNHDAMYWYRQDPGQGLRLIYYSQIVNDFQKGDIAEGYSVSREKKESFPLTVTSAQKNPTAFYLCASSETGRIIYNEQFFGPGTRLTVL.

The chain uses TRBV2 and TRBJ1-5; 9 bases agree with TRBD1. After removal of 7 bases from V and 5 bases from J, the junction contained 9 bases not matched to a gene. In germline, CDR1 is SNHLY, CDR2 FYNNEI. The CDR3 covers 15 residues. The CDR3 coding sequence is TGTGCCAGCAAACGGGACAGGGAGATCGATCAGCCCCAGCATTTT. It specifies CASKRDREIDQPQHF.

The V call is TRBV4-2, the J call TRBJ1-5; D remains ambiguous. The CDR3 is 13 residues long. Germline V CDR1 and CDR2: LGHNA, YNFKEQ. The germline V and J ends were trimmed by 0 bases and 9 bases, with 9 bases remaining between them. Here the CDR3 reads CASSQDRGRPQHF. CDR3 coding DNA: TGTGCCAGCAGCCAAGATCGGGGAAGGCCCCAGCATTTT.

The gene calls are TRBV5-5 and TRBJ1-4, with 8 nucleotides matching TRBD1. Germline V CDR1 and CDR2: SGHKS, YYEKEE (reference sequence). The ends lost 3 bases at V and 6 bases at J; junction bases unmatched: 10. This CDR3 region has 16 residues. CDR3 sequence (DNA): TGTGCCAGCAGCTCTCAGGGGGCAGGATTTTATGAAAAACTGTTTTTT. Protein: CASSSQGAGFYEKLFF.

The chain recombines TRBV18 with TRBJ1-4; TRBD1 aligns across 10 bases. Germline loops: CDR1 KGHSH, CDR2 LQKENI. This CDR3 has 14 amino acids. V trimming: 2 bases; J trimming: 10 bases; junction bases outside the gene matches: 4. The chain's CDR3 is CASSPDRGPGKLFF. The CDR3 coding sequence is TGTGCCAGCTCACCAGACAGGGGGCCTGGAAAACTGTTTTTT.

The table lists this clone with a count of one. CDR3 bases: TGTGCCAGCAGCGAAGGCCGGGACAGGGCGGTCGGGGAGCTGTTTTTT. Amino acid sequence: CASSEGRDRAVGELFF. The genes are TRBV9 and TRBJ2-2; 9 nucleotides align to TRBD1. This CDR3 contains 16 residues. Germline V gene sequence: CDR1 SGDLS, CDR2 YYNGEE. J lost 7 bases, V lost 3 bases, and 10 bases had no gene match.

V usage is TRBV6-2 or TRBV6-3 and J usage is TRBJ2-1; perhaps TRBD2 as D (5 bases). V lost 5 bases to trimming and J lost 6 bases, with 17 bases between them. Per germline, CDR1 MNHEY and CDR2 SVGEGT. The CDR3 totals 15 residues. Written as DNA, the CDR3 is TGTGCCAGCAGTAGTGCGCTCCCCGGGGTCAATGAGCAGTTCTTC. Amino acids: CASSSALPGVNEQFF.

The V and J genes are TRBV9 and TRBJ1-2; 9 bases fit TRBD1. This CDR3 region has 13 residues. Germline CDR1 and CDR2: SGDLS and YYNGEE. V was pared by 4 bases and J by 8 bases, with 6 bases of the junction left unmatched. The CDR3 loop is CASSFGQGRGYTF. For the CDR3, the DNA is TGTGCCAGCAGCTTTGGACAGGGGCGAGGCTACACCTTC.

V is TRBV4-1 and J is TRBJ1-3, with 9 bases identical to TRBD1. This CDR3 contains 15 residues. The trim removed 4 bases at V and 4 bases at J, leaving 5 bases unmatched. Germline V gives CDR1 MGHRA, CDR2 YSYEKL. The CDR3 sequence: CASSPQGARGNTIYF. The CDR3 coding sequence is TGCGCCAGCAGCCCACAGGGGGCGCGGGGAAACACCATATATTTT.

This chain uses TRBV5-1 with TRBJ2-2; TRBD2 matches at 8 bases. This CDR3 is built from 15 residues. V lost 4 bases and J lost 7; bases outside the gene matches: 9. CDR1 and CDR2 (germline): SGHRS, YFSETQ. CDR3 DNA sequence: TGCGCCAGCAGCCGACTGGGACTAGGGGGCGGGGAGCTGTTTTTT. Translated, it gives CASSRLGLGGGELFF. Complete variable domain (other parts from reference TRBV5-1 and TRBJ2-2): KAGVTQTPRYLIKTRGQQVTLSCSPISGHRSVSWYQQTPGQGLQFLFEYFSETQRNKGNFPGRFSGRQFSNSRSEMNVSTLELGDSALYLCASSRLGLGGGELFFGEGSRLTVL.

The rearrangement joins TRBV6-5 to TRBJ1-2; 8 bases fit TRBD1. This CDR3 is built from 15 residues. Germline CDR1 reads MNHEY; CDR2 reads SVGAGI. Germline trimming cut 2 bases from V and 5 bases from J; bases unmatched to any gene: 7. CDR3 amino acids: CASSYVTGGLYGYTF. DNA of the CDR3: TGTGCCAGCAGTTACGTTACAGGGGGTTTGTATGGCTACACCTTC.

J is TRBJ1-2 and V is TRBV4-1; maybe TRBD1 (5 bases). Germline loops: CDR1 MGHRA, CDR2 YSYEKL. V lost 4 bases and J 8 bases, leaving 23 bases between the germline ends. The CDR3 is made up of 16 amino acids. CDR3 in DNA: TGCGCCAGCAGCCCGACGGGCCCAGCACAGGCTGGGGGCTACACCTTC. This codes for CASSPTGPAQAGGYTF.

The chain links TRBV19 to TRBJ2-3, with TRBD2 matching 11 bases. Germline V gene sequence: CDR1 LNHDA, CDR2 SQIVND (reference sequence). This CDR3 has 17 amino acids. Losses at the gene ends were 5 bases for V and 3 bases for J; bases not matched to a gene: 10. The CDR3 bases are TGTGCCAGTAGTGTCCGTAGCGGGGGGGCCGGAACAGATACGCAGTATTTT. Protein product: CASSVRSGGAGTDTQYF. Complete variable domain (other parts from reference TRBV19 and TRBJ2-3): DGGITQSPKYLFRKEGQNVTLSCEQNLNHDAMYWYRQDPGQGLRLIYYSQIVNDFQKGDIAEGYSVSREKKESFPLTVTSAQKNPTAFYLCASSVRSGGAGTDTQYFGPGTRLTVL.

The chain employs TRBV2 and TRBJ1-4; a possible D gene is TRBD1 (5 bases). V gave up 10 bases and J gave up 8 bases, with 14 bases separating them. The CDR3 sequence is 12 residues long. Germline V CDR1 and CDR2: SNHLY, FYNNEI. This CDR3 reads CATGVVKEKLFF. The CDR3 bases are TGTGCCACGGGGGTGGTTAAGGAAAAACTGTTTTTT.

This chain joins TRBV13 and TRBJ1-4; perhaps TRBD1 as D (6 bases). The CDR3 length is 14 residues. V lost 2 bases, J lost 5 bases, and 9 bases lay in between. Germline V gene lookup returns CDR1 PRHDT and CDR2 FYEKMQ (reference sequence). CDR3 DNA sequence: TGTGCCAGCAGCTTAACAGGGACAAATGAAAAACTGTTTTTT. Amino acids: CASSLTGTNEKLFF.

This CDR3 reads CAISWEGKQPQHF. The CDR3, as DNA: TGTGCCATCAGTTGGGAGGGTAAGCAGCCCCAGCATTTT. V and J are TRBV10-3 and TRBJ1-5; no reliable D call. Germline lookup yields CDR1 ENHRY and CDR2 SYGVKD. The CDR3 loop spans 13 amino acids. V gave up 5 bases and J gave up 7 bases, with 12 bases separating them.

The V call is TRBV7-3, the J call TRBJ2-2, with D tentatively TRBD1 (6 bases). The CDR3 runs 16 residues. The V and J ends lost 2 bases and 4 bases respectively, with 14 bases between them. From germline, CDR1 is SGHTA and CDR2 FQGTGA. The CDR3 is CASSLSTGRGTGELFF. In DNA form, the CDR3 reads TGTGCCAGCAGCTTATCGACAGGTCGGGGCACCGGGGAGCTGTTTTTT.

V gene TRBV6-5 combines with J gene TRBJ2-7; D unclear. Germline V CDR1 and CDR2: MNHEY, SVGAGI. With 5 bases removed from V and 0 bases from J, the gap between germline ends came to 14 bases. The CDR3 extends over 15 amino acids. CDR3 nucleotide sequence: TGTGCCAGCAGTCGACATGCCCGAAGCTCCTACGAGCAGTACTTC. It encodes CASSRHARSSYEQYF.

The table lists this clone with a count of one. V gene TRBV10-3 combines with J gene TRBJ1-2, with 7 bases that match TRBD1. Unmatched junction bases numbered 11, after V lost 10 bases and J lost 3 bases. Germline loops: CDR1 ENHRY, CDR2 SYGVKD. This CDR3 is 14 amino acids long. The CDR3 bases are TGTGCCAACTCCAAGGGCCAGGGGGACTATGGCTACACCTTC. Translating it yields CANSKGQGDYGYTF.